This T cell receptor (beta chain) was sequenced in a study of blood T cell repertoires in COVID-19. With 7 bases removed from V and 5 bases from J, the gap between germline ends came to 20 bases. Germline V gives CDR1 LNHDA, CDR2 SQIVND (reference sequence). CDR3 length: 15 amino acids. Assay: immunoSEQ multiplex PCR; the TCRdb copy retains only in-frame clones and omits some. Among about 130,000 clones listed, about four fifths were seen once. This receptor was obtained from a man aged 25 to 40 who had recovered from COVID-19. The chain carries TRBV19 and TRBJ1-1; D might be TRBD1 (5 bases). Material: PBMCs or T cells enriched from blood (not recorded which). DNA of the CDR3: TGTGCCAGTATCCCATCCGGGGGAGTAGGTACTGAAGCTTTCTTT. Its translation is CASIPSGGVGTEAFF.